Below, one T cell receptor beta chain is given with its context. No antigen is known for it. Gene names are mouse gene names. Read data end 1 residue before the CDR3 end; the end is taken from the germline J gene. The sample comes from a study of tissue T cells after allogeneic stem cell transplantation. Study-level points and caveats: Anatomically similar tissues had similar TCR repertoires within each patient. Some tissue clones might be persisting host cells; their alloreactivity or antigen specificity was not determined. Shared clones across patients were few; motif clustering revealed tissue-specific shared signatures.

This CDR3 has 13 amino acids. Germline CDR1 and CDR2: NNHNN and SYGAGS (reference sequence). V lost 2 bases and J 3 bases, leaving 6 bases between the germline ends. Clones were read by immunoSEQ multiplex PCR, and TCRdb kept only the in-frame ones, dropping some. The profile covers roughly 51,000 clones, with 73% appearing a single time and roughly 0.5% taken by the ten largest. The sequence was obtained from a pool of C57BL/6 mice in good health. The chain joins TRBV13-2 to TRBJ1-5; D unclear. Sequencing input: sorted cells pooled from one or two spleens. The sequenced part of the CDR3 DNA is TGTGCCAGCGGTGACAGATCCAACCAGGCTCCGCTT. The encoded protein is CASGDRSNQAPL. The entire CDR3 protein reads CASGDRSNQAPLF.